In this sample, the clone carrying this TCR beta chain turned up many times. The data derive from a study of read filtering for tumor transcriptome and immune sequencing. Study overall: By R-ISS, stages I, II and III held approximately 8, 16 and 7 patients. TCR-mapped reads were about 3.5 to 10.27 million with IR-seq versus about 75 to 1,400 with RNA-seq.

The library was built from about 400 ng RNA with molecular barcoded adaptors for alpha/delta and beta/gamma chains. MiXCR, run by TCRdb on the reads, gives a single entry per CDR3 protein. The sample has 35,000 to 40,000 distinct CDR3 sequences, roughly 15% seen once. Germline CDR1 and CDR2: MNHNS and SASEGT. This CDR3 is built from 13 residues. V lost 4 bases and J lost 0, with 6 bases in between. The chain carries TRBV6-1 and TRBJ1-1; D is unclear. The sequencing input was a population of CD138-negative cells sorted from bone marrow. The clonotype comes from a donor at least 40 years old with multiple myeloma. CDR3 nucleotide sequence: TGTGCCAGCAGTGGAAGATTGAACACTGAAGCTTTCTTT. It is translated as CASSGRLNTEAFF.